Listed here are 32 T cell receptor beta chains from one sample, sequenced in a study of blood T cells in healthy people across ages. Through a sample-barcoded 5' primer and a J-beta primer mix, a second PCR was run for 7 to 11 cycles. Via MiXCR, TCRdb re-called the 5' RACE reads, giving one row per CDR3 protein. The sample carries 1 million or so distinct CDR3 sequences, 40% to 45% recorded once. Sequenced sample: blood. These receptors originate from an older woman in good health.

The chain combines TRBV4-1 with TRBJ2-7; 9 nucleotides line up with TRBD2. Per the germline V gene, CDR1 is MGHRA and CDR2 is YSYEKL. The CDR3 sequence is 15 residues long. Unmatched junction bases numbered 4, after V lost 0 bases and J lost 4 bases. CDR3: CASSQDNGLAYEQYF. CDR3 bases: TGCGCCAGCAGCCAAGACAATGGACTAGCGTACGAGCAGTACTTC.

This clonotype has only a few counts. The chain combines TRBV10-3 with TRBJ2-5, with 8 nucleotides matching TRBD1. Germline assignment: CDR1 ENHRY and CDR2 SYGVKD. With V trimmed by 0 bases and J by 4 bases, 4 bases remained unmatched. The CDR3 covers 15 residues. CDR3 region: CAISESRQGTETQYF. For the CDR3, the DNA is TGTGCCATCAGTGAGTCTCGACAGGGGACAGAGACCCAGTACTTC.

V is TRBV5-1 and J is TRBJ2-5; possibly TRBD1 or TRBD2 for D (5 bases each). V lost 6 bases, J lost 2 bases, and 14 bases lay in between. Germline V gives CDR1 SGHRS, CDR2 YFSETQ. This CDR3 is built from 14 residues. DNA for the CDR3: TGCGCCAGCAAGTTGGGACCGCCACAAGAGACCCAGTACTTC. This translates into CASKLGPPQETQYF. The whole variable domain, remainder taken from reference TRBV5-1 and TRBJ2-5, is KAGVTQTPRYLIKTRGQQVTLSCSPISGHRSVSWYQQTPGQGLQFLFEYFSETQRNKGNFPGRFSGRQFSNSRSEMNVSTLELGDSALYLCASKLGPPQETQYFGPGTRLLVL.

This clonotype was seen a handful of times. J is TRBJ2-3 and V is TRBV5-1; 8 bases fit TRBD2. CDR1 SGHRS and CDR2 YFSETQ come from the germline V gene. CDR3 length: 14 amino acids. Trimming took 2 bases from V and 4 from J; bases not matched to a gene: 3. The CDR3 protein is CASSLLAVADTQYF. Written as DNA, the CDR3 is TGCGCCAGCAGCTTACTAGCGGTCGCAGATACGCAGTATTTT.

This clonotype turned up a few times. V gene TRBV11-2 combines with J gene TRBJ1-1; D is undetermined. Trimming removed 1 base from V and 7 bases from J, with 7 bases in between. CDR3 length: 12 amino acids. From germline, CDR1 is SGHAT and CDR2 FQNNGV. The CDR3 bases are TGTGCCAGCAGCTTAGTACAGTATGAAGCTTTCTTT. As protein: CASSLVQYEAFF. The full variable domain, in which reference TRBV11-2 and TRBJ1-1 provide the parts outside the CDR3, is EAGVAQSPRYKIIEKRQSVAFWCNPISGHATLYWYQQILGQGPKLLIQFQNNGVVDDSQLPKDRFSAERLKGVDSTLKIQPAKLEDSAVYLCASSLVQYEAFFGQGTRLTVV.

The gene calls are TRBV27 and TRBJ1-6, with TRBD1 matching 7 bases. The trim removed 2 bases at V and 3 bases at J, leaving 7 bases unmatched. This CDR3 spans 17 amino acids. CDR1 is MNHEY and CDR2 is SMNVEV in the germline V gene (reference sequence). The CDR3 reads CASSLDYRGIYNSPLHF. CDR3 DNA sequence: TGTGCCAGCAGTTTAGATTACAGGGGAATCTATAATTCACCCCTCCACTTT.

On this clonotype itself: Being one base from a much bigger clone, this may be a read error. The V and J genes are TRBV2 and TRBJ2-7; D not certain. V was clipped by 11 bases and J by 4 bases, with 21 bases between them. Germline loops: CDR1 SNHLY, CDR2 FYNNEI. This CDR3 has 14 amino acids. CDR3 residues: CAGIPAAGGYEQYF. In nucleotides, the CDR3 is TGTGCCGGCATCCCGGCCGCTGGTGGTTACGAGCAGTACTTC.

The chain uses TRBV4-1 and TRBJ2-1; the match to TRBD1 covers 10 bases. V was clipped by 2 bases and J by 2 bases; unmatched bases: 15. This CDR3 has 20 amino acids. Germline CDR1 is MGHRA and CDR2 is YSYEKL. For the CDR3, the DNA is TGCGCCAGCAGCCAACAAAGGTCGGGACCCGGGACAGGGGCCTACAATGAGCAGTTCTTC. Its translation is CASSQQRSGPGTGAYNEQFF.

The gene calls are TRBV9 and TRBJ1-2, with D unclear. CDR3 length: 17 residues. CDR1 and CDR2 from the germline V gene are SGDLS and YYNGEE. Trimming took 4 bases from V and 0 from J, leaving 19 bases between them. The CDR3 region has the DNA TGTGCCAGCAGCATTCGACCGGGCCTTTTAGCTAACTATGGCTACACCTTC. Protein sequence: CASSIRPGLLANYGYTF.

This chain uses TRBV20-1 with TRBJ2-5; no firm D call. The CDR3 has 12 amino acids. Trimming shortened V by 4 bases and J by 4 bases, and 10 bases separated the two germline ends. Germline CDR1 reads DFQATT; CDR2 reads SNEGSKA (reference sequence). The CDR3 spells CSAIGSAETQYF. For the CDR3, the DNA is TGCAGTGCTATTGGGTCGGCAGAGACCCAGTACTTC.

This clonotype was counted only a few times. The CDR3 spells CASSVDPSGGPSTDTQYF. CDR3 DNA sequence: TGTGCCAGCAGCGTAGATCCCTCGGGGGGGCCTAGCACAGATACGCAGTATTTT. The J gene is TRBJ2-3, the V gene TRBV9, with 8 bases identical to TRBD2. Germline CDR1 reads SGDLS; CDR2 reads YYNGEE. The CDR3 is made up of 18 amino acids. V was clipped by 0 bases and J by 0 bases; unmatched bases: 9.

V is TRBV6-1 and J is TRBJ1-2; no clear D. The ends were cut back, 6 bases at V and 3 bases at J, with 11 bases in the middle. This CDR3 is 13 amino acids long. Germline assignment: CDR1 MNHNS and CDR2 SASEGT. The CDR3: CASSRLSDYGYTF. The CDR3 DNA is TGTGCCAGCAGCAGACTATCGGACTATGGCTACACCTTC.

The rearrangement links TRBV20-1 to TRBJ2-1; TRBD1 matches at 8 bases. V trimming: 3 bases; J trimming: 0 bases; junction bases outside the gene matches: 7. The CDR3 is made up of 16 amino acids. CDR1 is DFQATT and CDR2 is SNEGSKA in the germline V gene (reference sequence). The CDR3 nucleotides read TGCAGTGCTAGGGGACAGGTTAGTTTCTCCTACAATGAGCAGTTCTTC. Translating gives CSARGQVSFSYNEQFF.

This clonotype has only a few counts. The V and J genes are TRBV28 and TRBJ1-2; TRBD1 agrees at 7 bases. Germline CDR1 reads MDHEN; CDR2 reads SYDVKM. J lost 3 bases, V lost 6 bases, and 10 bases had no gene match. This CDR3 comprises 15 residues. The CDR3 sequence is CASSHPTTGDYGYTF. In DNA form, the CDR3 reads TGTGCCAGCAGCCACCCGACTACAGGGGACTATGGCTACACCTTC.

The chain uses TRBV7-9 and TRBJ2-3; 10 bases line up with TRBD2. This CDR3 has 16 amino acids. Trimming at V came to 6 bases and at J to 5 bases, leaving 11 bases not matched to a gene. Germline values: CDR1 SEHNR, CDR2 FQNEAQ (reference sequence). The CDR3: CASSPKRTSGKDTQYF. The CDR3 nucleotides are TGTGCCAGCAGTCCGAAACGTACTAGCGGGAAAGATACGCAGTATTTT.

This clonotype was found a few times. The gene calls are TRBV29-1 and TRBJ2-5; 13 positions agree with TRBD2. Per germline, CDR1 SQVTM and CDR2 ANQGSEA. The CDR3 runs to 16 residues. Trimming at V came to 0 bases and at J to 4 bases, leaving 5 bases not matched to a gene. CDR3 in amino acids: CSVEEAGLAGAETQYF. CDR3 DNA: TGCAGCGTTGAAGAGGCAGGACTAGCGGGAGCAGAGACCCAGTACTTC.

The chain is built from TRBV27 and TRBJ2-2; 7 nucleotides agree with TRBD1. Per the germline V gene, CDR1 is MNHEY and CDR2 is SMNVEV (reference sequence). Trimming removed 10 bases from V and 0 bases from J; junction bases left unmatched: 11. The CDR3 is 16 residues long. The CDR3 coding sequence is TGTGCCATCACTCCCTCGGGACAGACGAACACCGGGGAGCTGTTTTTT. Translation gives CAITPSGQTNTGELFF.

As regards this clonotype: This may stem from a read error, because a much larger clone lies one nucleotide away. The rearrangement joins TRBV4-2 to TRBJ2-7, with unresolved D. This CDR3 spans 12 amino acids. V was trimmed by 0 bases and J by 7 bases, leaving 7 bases between them. The germline V gene has CDR1 LGHNA and CDR2 YNFKEQ. In nucleotides, the CDR3 is TGTGCCAGCAGCCAAGATTGGAGTGAGCAGTACTTC. As protein: CASSQDWSEQYF.

This clonotype appeared a few times. CDR3 sequence: CASSLLLREVPNEQFF. The CDR3 nucleotides are TGTGCCAGCAGCTTACTCTTGCGGGAGGTCCCCAATGAGCAGTTCTTC. The genes are TRBV7-2 and TRBJ2-1; TRBD2 matches at 8 bases. Germline V gene lookup returns CDR1 SGHTA and CDR2 FQGNSA. There are 16 residues in the CDR3. Germline trimming cut 2 bases from V and 6 bases from J; bases unmatched to any gene: 9.

CDR3 DNA sequence: TGTGCCAGCAGCTTATCTTGGGCTGCAGGGACAAGGTACTACGAGCAGTACTTC. Translated, it gives CASSLSWAAGTRYYEQYF. This chain joins TRBV11-2 and TRBJ2-7; TRBD1 is a possible D gene (6 bases). The V and J ends lost 2 bases and 3 bases respectively, with 23 bases between them. This CDR3 region has 18 residues. Germline CDR1 and CDR2: SGHAT and FQNNGV.

This clonotype was observed many times. V and J are TRBV18 and TRBJ2-7, with 11 bases lining up with TRBD2. Germline CDR1 is KGHSH and CDR2 is LQKENI. Trimming took 2 bases from V and 5 from J; bases not matched to a gene: 11. This CDR3 contains 17 residues. This chain's CDR3 is CASSPMASGRNDHEQYF. CDR3 nucleotides: TGTGCCAGCTCACCAATGGCTAGCGGGAGGAACGACCACGAGCAGTACTTC.

The sample holds many counts of this clonotype. The V and J genes are TRBV12-3 or TRBV12-4 and TRBJ2-7; D may be TRBD2 (5 bases). V shed 3 bases and J shed 7 bases, with 13 bases lying between them. CDR3 length: 13 residues. CDR3 in amino acids: CASSFKPREEQYF. The CDR3 bases are TGTGCCAGCAGTTTCAAACCGAGGGAAGAGCAGTACTTC.

About this clonotype: This may be a read error: a much more frequent sequence differs by one nucleotide. The rearrangement links TRBV7-2 to TRBJ2-5; D may be TRBD1 (5 bases). The J call is in doubt because the DNA end fits TRBJ2-7 better. The length of the CDR3 is 13 residues. Germline CDR1 and CDR2: SGHTA and FQGNSA. In DNA form, the CDR3 reads TGTGCCAGCAGCTCCAGGGCTCCTCGCGAGCAGTACTTC. It translates to CASSSRAPREQYF.

The genes are TRBV6-1 and TRBJ1-2, with D perhaps TRBD1 (6 bases). V lost 8 bases to trimming and J lost 3 bases, with 13 bases between them. Germline CDR1 reads MNHNS; CDR2 reads SASEGT. The CDR3 length is 13 residues. As DNA, the CDR3 is TGTGCCAGCGCGGACAGCCGATACTATGGCTACACCTTC. Its translation is CASADSRYYGYTF.

The chain links TRBV5-1 to TRBJ2-1; TRBD2 aligns across 10 bases. Trimming cost V 3 bases and J 4 bases; bases outside gene matches: 16. The germline CDR1 and CDR2 sequences are SGHRS and YFSETQ. The CDR3 runs to 19 residues. CDR3 nucleotide sequence: TGCGCCAGCAGCTGGGCCCCTCTGGGGCTAGCGGGGGTTTACAATGAGCAGTTCTTC. Residues: CASSWAPLGLAGVYNEQFF.

Of note for this clonotype: The junction departs from germline at one end; a sequencing error may be responsible. V gene TRBV6-5 combines with J gene TRBJ1-2; D perhaps matches TRBD1 (5 bases). Germline V gene sequence: CDR1 MNHEY, CDR2 SVGAGI. This CDR3 is built from 19 residues. CDR3 amino acids: CVSSYRVGTGGARSDGYTF. The CDR3 DNA sequence: TGTGTCAGCAGTTATCGTGTGGGCACGGGCGGGGCTCGGTCGGATGGCTACACCTTC.

The sample holds one count of this clonotype. V and J are TRBV5-4 and TRBJ2-1; 11 bases are shared with TRBD2. Germline V CDR1 and CDR2: SGHNT, YYREEE (reference sequence). The CDR3 spans 16 residues. V lost 3 bases and J lost 5; bases outside the gene matches: 7. In nucleotides, the CDR3 is TGTGCCAGCAGCTGGACGGGACTAGCGGCCCACAATGAGCAGTTCTTC. Its protein product is CASSWTGLAAHNEQFF. The whole variable domain, filled in from reference TRBV5-4 and TRBJ2-1, reads ETGVTQSPTHLIKTRGQQVTLRCSSQSGHNTVSWYQQALGQGPQFIFQYYREEENGRGNFPPRFSGLQFPNYSSELNVNALELDDSALYLCASSWTGLAAHNEQFFGPGTRLTVL.

The chain couples TRBV9 to TRBJ2-1; D remains unclear. Germline loops: CDR1 SGDLS, CDR2 YYNGEE. V lost 1 base, J lost 8 bases, and 7 bases lay in between. The CDR3 sequence is 12 residues long. CDR3 amino acids: CASSVYLDEQFF. The CDR3 region has the DNA TGTGCCAGCAGCGTATACTTGGATGAGCAGTTCTTC.

This clonotype came up a few times. This chain uses TRBV18 with TRBJ2-2; 9 bases line up with TRBD2. The ends lost 1 base at V and 4 bases at J; junction bases unmatched: 4. CDR3 length equals 16 residues. Per germline, CDR1 KGHSH and CDR2 LQKENI. The CDR3 nucleotides read TGTGCCAGCTCACCACGTCTAGCGGGATTCACCGGGGAGCTGTTTTTT. As protein: CASSPRLAGFTGELFF.

The chain combines TRBV3-1 with TRBJ2-1; D is uncertain. Germline CDR1 and CDR2: LGHDT and YNNKEL (reference sequence). The CDR3 loop spans 13 amino acids. V lost 2 bases and J lost 6, with 8 bases in between. The CDR3 reads CASSQNRLNEQFF. Here the CDR3 DNA reads TGTGCCAGCAGCCAAAATCGGCTCAATGAGCAGTTCTTC.

The chain couples TRBV24-1 to TRBJ2-1; 9 bases line up with TRBD2. CDR3 size: 16 residues. J was trimmed by 2 bases and V by 1 base; bases with no gene match: 2. Germline V gene sequence: CDR1 KGHDR, CDR2 SFDVKD. CDR3 amino acids: CATSDFSGGPYNEQFF. The CDR3 coding sequence is TGTGCCACCAGTGATTTTAGCGGGGGCCCCTACAATGAGCAGTTCTTC.

The chain has TRBV27 and TRBJ2-7; TRBD2 is a possible D gene (7 bases). The CDR3 is 15 residues long. Germline V gene lookup returns CDR1 MNHEY and CDR2 SMNVEV (reference sequence). V dropped 6 bases and J dropped 2 bases, with 17 bases sitting between them. The CDR3 region has the DNA TGTGCCAGCAGCCAAGGGGAGGGGGAGCCCTACGAGCAGTACTTC. This codes for CASSQGEGEPYEQYF.